This T cell receptor beta chain was sequenced during a study of blood T cell repertoires in COVID-19. Sequencing was performed with immunoSEQ multiplex PCR; in TCRdb, only in-frame clones are kept and a portion is missing. The sample carries more than 200,000 clones, 70% to 90% recorded once. From germline, CDR1 is SNHLY and CDR2 FYNNEI. V was pared by 0 bases and J by 6 bases, with 13 bases between. The CDR3 has 15 residues. The sample was peripheral blood. The chain uses TRBV2 and TRBJ2-3, with D possibly matching TRBD2 (5 bases). This receptor was identified in a man aged 80 or over with acute or convalescent COVID-19. The CDR3 sequence is CASSEALTEVDTQYF. The CDR3 DNA reads as TGTGCCAGCAGTGAAGCGCTCACGGAGGTTGATACGCAGTATTTT.